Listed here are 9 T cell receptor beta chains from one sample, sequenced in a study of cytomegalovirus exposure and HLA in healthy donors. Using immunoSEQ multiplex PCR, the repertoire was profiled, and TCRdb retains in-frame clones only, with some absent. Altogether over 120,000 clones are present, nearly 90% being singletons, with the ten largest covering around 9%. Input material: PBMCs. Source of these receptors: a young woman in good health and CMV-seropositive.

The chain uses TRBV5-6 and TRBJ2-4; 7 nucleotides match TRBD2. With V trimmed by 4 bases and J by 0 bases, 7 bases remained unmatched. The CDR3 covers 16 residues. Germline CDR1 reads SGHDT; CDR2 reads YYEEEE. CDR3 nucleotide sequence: TGTGCCAGCAGCCCGTGGAGCGGGGCAGCCAAAAACATTCAGTACTTC. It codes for CASSPWSGAAKNIQYF.

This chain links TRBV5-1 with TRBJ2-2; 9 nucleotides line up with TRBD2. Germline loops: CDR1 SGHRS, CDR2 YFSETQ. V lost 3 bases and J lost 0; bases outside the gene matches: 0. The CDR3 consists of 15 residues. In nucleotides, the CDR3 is TGCGCCAGCAGCTCTAGCGGGGCGAACACCGGGGAGCTGTTTTTT. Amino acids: CASSSSGANTGELFF.

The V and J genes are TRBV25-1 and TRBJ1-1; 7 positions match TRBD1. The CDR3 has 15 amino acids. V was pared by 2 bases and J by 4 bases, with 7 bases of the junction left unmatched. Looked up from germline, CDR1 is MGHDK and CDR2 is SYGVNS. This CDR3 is CASSETGAGFTEAFF. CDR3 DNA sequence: TGTGCCAGCAGTGAAACAGGGGCGGGATTCACTGAAGCTTTCTTT.

CDR3 amino acids: CASSLDGNEKLFF. Written as DNA, the CDR3 is TGTGCCAGCAGCTTAGACGGTAATGAAAAACTGTTTTTT. This chain links TRBV7-9 with TRBJ1-4; D call uncertain. Trimming pared 1 base from V and 4 bases from J, leaving 4 bases between. The CDR3 is 13 residues long. The germline V gene encodes CDR1 SEHNR and CDR2 FQNEAQ (reference sequence).

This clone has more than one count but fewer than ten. CDR3 residues: CASSYGQAYGYTF. CDR3 coding DNA: TGTGCCAGCAGTTACGGGCAGGCCTATGGCTACACCTTC. This chain connects TRBV6-5 to TRBJ1-2; D remains ambiguous. Per the germline V gene, CDR1 is MNHEY and CDR2 is SVGAGI. The CDR3 length is 13 residues. Trimming stripped 2 bases from V and 4 bases from J, with 8 bases between.

DNA of the CDR3: TGTGCCAGCAGTTCCGGGACAGGGGGCGCCAAAAACATTCAGTACTTC. The encoded protein is CASSSGTGGAKNIQYF. The chain combines TRBV27 with TRBJ2-4, with 12 nucleotides matching TRBD1. Germline V gives CDR1 MNHEY, CDR2 SMNVEV (reference sequence). This CDR3 region has 16 residues. J gave up 1 base and V 4 bases, and 2 bases lay outside the gene matches.

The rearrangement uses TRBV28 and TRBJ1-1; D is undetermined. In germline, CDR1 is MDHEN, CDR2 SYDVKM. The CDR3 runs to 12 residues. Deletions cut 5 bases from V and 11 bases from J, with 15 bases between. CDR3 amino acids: CASSTYGVWAFF. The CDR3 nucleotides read TGTGCCAGCAGTACCTACGGGGTTTGGGCTTTCTTT.

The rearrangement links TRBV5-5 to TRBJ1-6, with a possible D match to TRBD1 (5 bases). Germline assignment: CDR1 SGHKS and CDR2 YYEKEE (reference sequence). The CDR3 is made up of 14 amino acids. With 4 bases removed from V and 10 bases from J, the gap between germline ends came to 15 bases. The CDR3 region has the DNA TGTGCCAGCAGCGAATGGACATTAGACTCACCCCTCCACTTT. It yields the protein CASSEWTLDSPLHF. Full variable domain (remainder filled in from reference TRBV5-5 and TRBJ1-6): DAGVTQSPTHLIKTRGQQVTLRCSPISGHKSVSWYQQVLGQGPQFIFQYYEKEERGRGNFPDRFSARQFPNYSSELNVNALLLGDSALYLCASSEWTLDSPLHFGNGTRLTVT.

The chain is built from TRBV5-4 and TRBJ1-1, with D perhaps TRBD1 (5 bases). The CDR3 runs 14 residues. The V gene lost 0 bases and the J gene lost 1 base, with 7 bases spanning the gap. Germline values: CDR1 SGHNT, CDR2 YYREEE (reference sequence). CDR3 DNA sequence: TGTGCCAGCAGCTTGGTTCAGGGGAACACTGAAGCTTTCTTT. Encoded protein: CASSLVQGNTEAFF.